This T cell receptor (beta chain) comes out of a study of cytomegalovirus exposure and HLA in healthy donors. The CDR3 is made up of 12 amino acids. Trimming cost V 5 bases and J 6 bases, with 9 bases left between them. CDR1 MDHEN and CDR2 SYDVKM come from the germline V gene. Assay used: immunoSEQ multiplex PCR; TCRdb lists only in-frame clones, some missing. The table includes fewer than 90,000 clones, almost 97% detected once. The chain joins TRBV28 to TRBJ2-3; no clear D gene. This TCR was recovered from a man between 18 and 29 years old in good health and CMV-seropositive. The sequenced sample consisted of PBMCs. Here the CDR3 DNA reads TGTGCCAGCAGTCCAAACTCGGATACGCAGTATTTT. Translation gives CASSPNSDTQYF.